Here is one T cell receptor beta chain with its context. This clonotype was seen only a few times. Its antigen has not been determined. No quality values exist for individual bases; no much larger clone is one base distant. The CDR3, cysteine through phenylalanine, is 16 amino acids long. Only the CDR3 region is kept as DNA, spanning 48 bases read in frame from base 1. V loses 4 bases, J loses 6 bases, and the germline ends lie 18 bases apart. Reading the germline V gene gives CDR1 KGHDR and CDR2 SFDVKD. The sample originates from a study of CD8 T cells in ankylosing spondylitis (dated by TCRdb to the late 2010s). Study-level background: T cell receptor beta repertoires were profiled in healthy donors and ankylosing spondylitis patients so that disease-linked TCR variants could be found. Peripheral blood samples were taken, and synovial fluid was additionally collected from ankylosing spondylitis patients. The whole study cohort included about a hundred healthy donors and around 25 ankylosing spondylitis patients. General findings and caveats noted by the study authors: Blood from ankylosing spondylitis patients appeared to be characterized by a TCR beta motif composed of eight or nine highly homologous amino acid variants. In peripheral blood, the disease-linked clones were found at relatively low frequencies and had a CD8+ phenotype. Some motif variants were previously reported in synovial fluid and blood of reactive arthritis patients, suggesting common disease-initiation mechanisms. The disease-linked clones were reported to be significantly enriched in matched synovial fluid samples from ankylosing spondylitis patients.

These reads were obtained on an Illumina HiSeq 2500. Quantitative 5'-RACE with molecular barcodes was used to prepare TCR beta libraries. Per the original workflow: To identify disease-linked TCR variants, a new computational method was used, one built on a probabilistic model of VDJ rearrangement. Clones were called with MiXCR by TCRdb after fastp trimmed the public reads at Q25, and only in-frame beta chains were retained. Rows matching on CDR3 protein sequence are summarized as one entry with the most common DNA and genes. For this entry, the V and J calls and clone size follow TCRdb and not the study's own pipeline. This sample has 250,000 to 350,000 distinct CDR3 sequences in its table, and 20% of those were observed once. The ten largest make up roughly 7.4% of the sample.

Rearrangement joined TRBV24-1 to TRBJ2-1; the D gene is perhaps TRBD1 or TRBD2, as each covers 6 bases. Sample: blood, either unsorted or a sorted T cell fraction (not recorded which). This clonotype was sampled from a male donor with ankylosing spondylitis or in good health (not recorded which). CDR3 loop: CATSESRGRRVNEQFF. At the DNA level, the sequence is TGTGCCACCAGTGAATCGAGGGGGAGGAGGGTCAATGAGCAGTTCTTC.